These 28 T cell receptor beta chains share one sample of origin, sequenced in a study of cytomegalovirus exposure and HLA in healthy donors. 60 Vbeta and 13 Jbeta primers were used in PCR. Some clones are missing from TCRdb's copy, which holds only in-frame ones; the method was immunoSEQ multiplex PCR. In the table there are around 190,000 clones, 8.5% to 10% of which are singletons. The sample was PBMCs. Receptors originate from a woman aged 25-40 years in good health and CMV-seropositive.

This clone was seen only a few times. The rearrangement uses TRBV5-1 and TRBJ2-5; possibly TRBD1 for D (5 bases). Near its end, the DNA agrees better with TRBJ2-7, so the J call may be wrong. The V gene's germline CDR1 is SGHRS and CDR2 YFSETQ. This CDR3 is 12 amino acids long. This CDR3 is CASSLDSHEQYF. CDR3 bases: TGCGCCAGCAGCCTTGACAGCCACGAGCAGTACTTC.

The chain has TRBV28 and TRBJ1-5, with no clear D. The CDR3 is made up of 15 amino acids. Germline values: CDR1 MDHEN, CDR2 SYDVKM. Deletions cut 2 bases from V and 5 bases from J, with 13 bases between. For the CDR3, the DNA is TGTGCCAGCAGTTTAAGCGGCGGGCGCTATCAGCCCCAGCATTTT. Protein product: CASSLSGGRYQPQHF.

The chain has TRBV6-5 and TRBJ2-7; TRBD1 is a possible D gene (5 bases). The CDR3 totals 16 residues. The V and J ends lost 2 bases and 0 bases respectively, with 14 bases between them. Germline-derived CDR1 and CDR2 are MNHEY and SVGAGI. CDR3 region: CASSYTDSPSSYEQYF. Here the CDR3 DNA reads TGTGCCAGCAGTTACACCGACAGCCCGAGCTCCTACGAGCAGTACTTC.

The CDR3, as DNA: TGTGCCAGCAGCTTATCGACAGGAGGTAGTGGAAAACTGTTTTTT. Translating it yields CASSLSTGGSGKLFF. The chain combines TRBV7-6 with TRBJ1-4; TRBD1 is a possible D gene (6 bases). Per the germline V gene, CDR1 is SGHVS and CDR2 is FNYEAQ. The CDR3 is 15 residues long. Trimming removed 2 bases at V and 10 bases at J, with 17 bases between.

This clone was seen a few times. This chain joins TRBV21-1 and TRBJ2-7; the DNA was not used to check the table's D call, TRBD2. TRBV21-1 is noted as a pseudogene. CDR3 length equals 21 residues. CDR3 in DNA: TGTGCCAGCAGCCATTTCAGCAGTAGCAGGAGGTCGGTCTCAAAATCCTACGAGCAGTACTTC. Its translation: CASSHFSSSRRSVSKSYEQYF.

There are a few counts of this clone. The V and J genes are TRBV19 and TRBJ1-2; TRBD1 might be the D (5 bases). The CDR3 extends over 14 amino acids. V lost 1 base and J 2 bases, leaving 8 bases between the germline ends. CDR1 and CDR2 (germline): LNHDA, SQIVND (reference sequence). CDR3 nucleotides: TGTGCCAGTAGTATAGGACAGATAAACTATGGCTACACCTTC. It translates to CASSIGQINYGYTF. The whole variable domain, remainder taken from reference TRBV19 and TRBJ1-2, is DGGITQSPKYLFRKEGQNVTLSCEQNLNHDAMYWYRQDPGQGLRLIYYSQIVNDFQKGDIAEGYSVSREKKESFPLTVTSAQKNPTAFYLCASSIGQINYGYTFGSGTRLTVV.

The CDR3, as DNA: TGTGCCAGCAGTTCGGGACAGGGAAGGTACGAGCAGTACTTC. It encodes CASSSGQGRYEQYF. The chain combines TRBV27 with TRBJ2-7; 9 nucleotides align to TRBD1. Germline loops: CDR1 MNHEY, CDR2 SMNVEV (reference sequence). The V segment lost 4 bases and the J segment 4 bases; nucleotides outside the gene matches: 5. CDR3 length: 14 amino acids.

This clone was observed a handful of times. V is TRBV4-2 and J is TRBJ2-7, with TRBD1 as a possible D gene (6 bases). There are 16 residues in the CDR3. The V end lost 2 bases, the J end lost 6 bases, and 20 bases lay between the germline ends. From germline, CDR1 is LGHNA and CDR2 YNFKEQ. The CDR3 reads CASSQKIGQQRGEQYF. CDR3 DNA: TGTGCCAGCAGCCAAAAAATAGGACAGCAGAGGGGCGAGCAGTACTTC.

The genes are TRBV6-6 and TRBJ2-7, with TRBD2 matching over 9 bases. CDR1 is MNHNY and CDR2 is SVGAGI in the germline V gene (reference sequence). The trim removed 0 bases at V and 3 bases at J, leaving 3 bases unmatched. The CDR3 has 15 residues. CDR3 sequence: CASSYSAGGIYEQYF. In DNA form, the CDR3 reads TGTGCCAGCAGTTACTCCGCGGGGGGGATCTACGAGCAGTACTTC.

This clone has a handful of counts. This rearrangement joins TRBV25-1 to TRBJ2-5; D ambiguous. Germline-derived CDR1 and CDR2 are MGHDK and SYGVNS. There are 13 residues in the CDR3. The germline V and J ends were trimmed by 4 bases and 4 bases, with 10 bases remaining between them. CDR3 protein: CASSVPAGETQYF. The CDR3 DNA reads TGTGCCAGCAGTGTCCCCGCAGGAGAGACCCAGTACTTC.

The rearrangement links TRBV15 to TRBJ2-7, with a tentative D call TRBD1 (5 bases). Trimming removed 3 bases at V and 0 bases at J, with 15 bases between. The CDR3 covers 16 residues. Germline lookup yields CDR1 LNHNV and CDR2 YYDKDF (reference sequence). The CDR3 sequence is CATSRGGHMSSYEQYF. The CDR3 DNA reads TGTGCCACCAGCAGGGGCGGACACATGAGCTCCTACGAGCAGTACTTC.

This clone was seen a handful of times. CDR3: CAWSVLGIWEHEQYF. The CDR3 bases are TGTGCCTGGAGTGTATTAGGGATTTGGGAGCACGAGCAGTACTTC. The rearrangement joins TRBV30 to TRBJ2-7; possible D gene TRBD2, 5 bases. Germline CDR1 is GTSNPN and CDR2 is SVGIG (reference sequence). The CDR3 length is 15 residues. Trimming removed 0 bases from V and 5 bases from J, with 17 bases in between.

This clone came up a few times. The J gene is TRBJ2-6, the V gene TRBV5-1, with a possible D match to TRBD2 (5 bases). This CDR3 is 17 amino acids long. V lost 0 bases and J 0 bases, leaving 10 bases between the germline ends. CDR1 SGHRS and CDR2 YFSETQ come from the germline V gene. The CDR3 nucleotides are TGCGCCAGCAGCTTGGCAGCGGTTAGCTCTGGGGCCAACGTCCTGACTTTC. As protein: CASSLAAVSSGANVLTF.

The chain uses TRBV11-2 and TRBJ2-3, with 7 bases that match TRBD2. The germline V gene has CDR1 SGHAT and CDR2 FQNNGV. The trim removed 7 bases at V and 5 bases at J, leaving 12 bases unmatched. CDR3 length: 15 amino acids. The CDR3 protein is CASTPGGWERDTQYF. DNA for the CDR3: TGTGCCAGCACCCCGGGAGGCTGGGAGAGAGATACGCAGTATTTT.

This clone was observed a handful of times. V gene TRBV18 combines with J gene TRBJ1-1; D is uncertain. V lost 1 base to trimming and J lost 0 bases, with 6 bases between them. CDR1 KGHSH and CDR2 LQKENI come from the germline V gene. The CDR3 spans 14 residues. The CDR3 region has the DNA TGTGCCAGCTCACCACAGAACATGAACACTGAAGCTTTCTTT. This encodes CASSPQNMNTEAFF.

J is TRBJ1-1 and V is TRBV2, with 11 positions matching TRBD1. CDR1 and CDR2 (germline): SNHLY, FYNNEI. This CDR3 contains 16 residues. Germline trimming cut 7 bases from V and 4 bases from J; bases unmatched to any gene: 11. CDR3 DNA: TGTGCCAGCACCCGAGGACAGGGGGCTAGGGGCACTGAAGCTTTCTTT. This codes for CASTRGQGARGTEAFF. Based on the CDR3 plus reference TRBV2 and TRBJ1-1, the full variable domain is EPEVTQTPSHQVTQMGQEVILRCVPISNHLYFYWYRQILGQKVEFLVSFYNNEISEKSEIFDDQFSVERPDGSNFTLKIRSTKLEDSAMYFCASTRGQGARGTEAFFGQGTRLTVV.

This sequence joins TRBV7-8 and TRBJ2-3; the D is unclear. The CDR3 is made up of 15 amino acids. Looked up from germline, CDR1 is SGHVS and CDR2 is FQNEAQ. V lost 5 bases to trimming and J lost 0 bases, with 12 bases between them. The CDR3 loop reads CASSPRHRSTDTQYF. The DNA of the CDR3 is TGTGCCAGCAGCCCTCGTCACAGAAGCACAGATACGCAGTATTTT.

This clone has more than one count but fewer than ten. V is TRBV2 and J is TRBJ2-3; 9 bases align to TRBD1. CDR3 size: 15 residues. V shed 6 bases and J 1 base; nucleotides not matched to a gene: 5. Germline CDR1 reads SNHLY; CDR2 reads FYNNEI. CDR3 nucleotide sequence: TGTGCCAGCAGCTCGGACAGGGGCCGCACAGATACGCAGTATTTT. Protein: CASSSDRGRTDTQYF.

The chain uses TRBV30 and TRBJ2-2, with 9 bases fitting TRBD2. This CDR3 is built from 17 residues. Germline-derived CDR1 and CDR2 are GTSNPN and SVGIG (reference sequence). V gave up 0 bases and J gave up 6 bases; unmatched junction bases: 11. In DNA form, the CDR3 reads TGTGCCTGGAGTGTACTGGGCGGGAGGGCCAGCGCCGGGGAGCTGTTTTTT. Encoded protein: CAWSVLGGRASAGELFF.

This clone was seen more than once but under ten times. V gene TRBV5-1 combines with J gene TRBJ1-1; 9 nucleotides match TRBD1. Germline-derived CDR1 and CDR2 are SGHRS and YFSETQ. The V gene end was trimmed by 3 bases and the J gene end by 0 bases; junction bases not matched to a gene: 9. The CDR3 has 17 residues. The chain's CDR3 is CASSSNVQGALNTEAFF. In nucleotides, the CDR3 is TGCGCCAGCAGCTCGAACGTACAGGGGGCGTTGAACACTGAAGCTTTCTTT.

The chain is built from TRBV30 and TRBJ2-7; TRBD2 aligns across 15 bases. Looked up from germline, CDR1 is GTSNPN and CDR2 is SVGIG (reference sequence). The length of the CDR3 is 14 residues. CDR3: CASGLAGGPYEQYF. DNA of the CDR3: TGTGCATCGGGACTAGCGGGAGGCCCCTACGAGCAGTACTTC.

The gene calls are TRBV5-1 and TRBJ1-2, with unresolved D. V lost 0 bases and J lost 3, with 15 bases in between. CDR1 is SGHRS, CDR2 YFSETQ, per germline. CDR3 length: 16 amino acids. The CDR3 is CASSLDPARRDYGYTF. CDR3 coding DNA: TGCGCCAGCAGCTTGGATCCGGCGCGGAGGGACTATGGCTACACCTTC.

The chain combines TRBV4-2 with TRBJ2-2; TRBD1 matches at 11 bases. Germline V gene sequence: CDR1 LGHNA, CDR2 YNFKEQ. The CDR3 runs 14 residues. J gave up 6 bases and V 8 bases, and 5 bases lay outside the gene matches. CDR3: CASSDRGRPGELFF. The CDR3 DNA is TGTGCCAGCTCGGACAGGGGGCGCCCCGGGGAGCTGTTTTTT.

V and J are TRBV7-9 and TRBJ2-2, with 9 bases that match TRBD2. This CDR3 is built from 15 residues. Germline V CDR1 and CDR2: SEHNR, FQNEAQ (reference sequence). V lost 8 bases to trimming and J lost 7 bases; unmatched junction nucleotides: 11. The CDR3 reads CASYAGGPMSGELFF. The CDR3 nucleotides are TGTGCCAGCTATGCGGGAGGGCCTATGAGCGGGGAGCTGTTTTTT.

This clone was counted a few times. This sequence joins TRBV7-8 and TRBJ2-2; the D gene is possibly TRBD1 (6 bases). Trimming took off 2 bases at V and 4 bases at J, with 11 bases between the two ends. This CDR3 region has 15 residues. From germline, CDR1 is SGHVS and CDR2 FQNEAQ. The CDR3 here is CASSLWGRGTGELFF. CDR3 coding DNA: TGTGCCAGCAGCTTATGGGGGCGCGGCACCGGGGAGCTGTTTTTT.

This clone showed up just a few times. The chain has TRBV2 and TRBJ2-5, with 7 bases that match TRBD2. The CDR3 is 14 amino acids. V shed 3 bases and J 4 bases; nucleotides not matched to a gene: 5. Germline CDR1 reads SNHLY; CDR2 reads FYNNEI. In nucleotides, the CDR3 is TGTGCCAGCAGTGACCGGACTAGGGGAGAGACCCAGTACTTC. Protein: CASSDRTRGETQYF. Full variable domain (remainder filled in from reference TRBV2 and TRBJ2-5): EPEVTQTPSHQVTQMGQEVILRCVPISNHLYFYWYRQILGQKVEFLVSFYNNEISEKSEIFDDQFSVERPDGSNFTLKIRSTKLEDSAMYFCASSDRTRGETQYFGPGTRLLVL.

The genes are TRBV18 and TRBJ1-1; D is ambiguous. V lost 0 bases to trimming and J lost 0 bases, with 11 bases between them. CDR1 and CDR2 (germline): KGHSH, LQKENI. This CDR3 has 16 amino acids. The CDR3 DNA reads as TGTGCCAGCTCACCACCCGGGATATACATGAACACTGAAGCTTTCTTT. Encoded protein: CASSPPGIYMNTEAFF.

The chain joins TRBV10-1 to TRBJ2-7; 9 nucleotides match TRBD2. V lost 10 bases to trimming and J lost 5 bases; unmatched junction nucleotides: 15. The germline gives CDR1 WNHNN, CDR2 SYGVQD (reference sequence). The CDR3 consists of 15 residues. CDR3 bases: TGCGCCATCATGACTAGCGGCTTTGGGGGCCACGAGCAGTACTTC. It codes for CAIMTSGFGGHEQYF.